The rows below give T cell receptor beta chains drawn from one sample of a study of regulatory T cells in long-lasting Graves disease. TCRdb fed the multiplex PCR reads into MiXCR, producing one record per CDR3 protein. The repertoire has some 250,000 distinct CDR3 sequences, just over 20% of them found once; the top ten carry about 15%. Sequences were derived from peripheral blood mononuclear cells (PBMCs), sampled at new diagnosis, from a patient treated with antithyroid drugs. These receptors all come from a female donor with Graves disease. Each CDR3 is given with its conserved first and last residue. The D gene is left open where the match is weak. Size is omitted from some rows. Given values are once, few, many or a class for expanded clones.

v_gene	d_gene	abundance	j_gene	CDR3nt	CDR3aa
TRBV20-1	-	many	TRBJ2-5	TGCAGTGCTAGTGGGGGAAGGCAAGAGACCCAGTACTTC	CSASGGRQETQYF
TRBV20-1	-	many	TRBJ2-5	TGCAGTGCTAGAGACGGGTGGGAGACCCAGTACTTC	CSARDGWETQYF
TRBV5-1	TRBD2	-	TRBJ2-5	TGCGCCAGCATGGGGCGGGAGGGCCAAGAGACCCAGTACTTC	CASMGREGQETQYF
TRBV19	TRBD1	few	TRBJ1-1	TGTGCCAGTAGGACAGGGGCAGATAGAGCCACTGAAGCTTTCTTT	CASRTGADRATEAFF
TRBV11-1	-	many	TRBJ2-2	TGTGCCAGCAGCCCCGAGGCCGCCGGGGAGCTGTTTTTT	CASSPEAAGELFF
TRBV28	-	many	TRBJ1-5	TGTGCCAGCAGGCCAAAAGCGAATAGCAATCAGCCCCAGCATTTT	CASRPKANSNQPQHF
TRBV7-9	-	-	TRBJ2-2	TGTGCCAGCTGGTTATCCACCGGGGAGCTGTTTTTT	CASWLSTGELFF
TRBV28	-	many	TRBJ1-1	TGTGCCAGCAGTTTACTGCCCGACACTGAAGCTTTCTTT	CASSLLPDTEAFF
TRBV5-1	-	-	TRBJ2-5	TGCGCCAGCAGCTTGACAGGACAGAGCCAAGAGACCCAGTACTTC	CASSLTGQSQETQYF
TRBV6-1	-	many	TRBJ1-1	TGTGCCAGCACGGGGGGGATAATAGCTGAAGCTTTCTTT	CASTGGIIAEAFF
TRBV5-4	TRBD2	many	TRBJ2-1	TGTGCCAGCAGCCCGGGGGGGGCGGGCAATGAGCAGTTCTTC	CASSPGGAGNEQFF
TRBV29-1	-	many	TRBJ1-1	TGCAGCGTCCGGCCGCACATGAACACTGAAGCTTTCTTT	CSVRPHMNTEAFF
TRBV20-1	TRBD2	many	TRBJ2-3	TGCAGTGCTATCCCAGCGGGAAACCCCTTAGATACGCAGTATTTT	CSAIPAGNPLDTQYF
TRBV4-3	-	many	TRBJ2-6	TGCGCCAGCAGCCAAGATCTAAGGAGCTCTGGGGCCAACGTCCTGACTTTC	CASSQDLRSSGANVLTF
TRBV12-3/TRBV12-4	TRBD2	many	TRBJ2-3	TGTGCCAGCAGTTTCAGCGGGAGGGCAGATACGCAGTATTTT	CASSFSGRADTQYF
TRBV11-1	-	many	TRBJ1-1	TGTGCCAGCAGCCCGCGACCCGGGACTGCGAACACTGAAGCTTTCTTT	CASSPRPGTANTEAFF
TRBV6-2/TRBV6-3	-	many	TRBJ2-4	TGTGCCAGCAGTTTATCGACAGATACGGACATTCAGTACTTC	CASSLSTDTDIQYF
TRBV30	TRBD1	many	TRBJ1-5	TGTGCCTGGAGTAGGGGGCATCAGCCCCAGCATTTT	CAWSRGHQPQHF
TRBV20-1	-	many	TRBJ2-5	TGCAGCTCGGGGCCAGAGACCCAGTACTTC	CSSGPETQYF
TRBV20-1	TRBD2	many	TRBJ2-1	TGCAGTGCCACGGGACTAGCGGGACGGCAGTTCTTC	CSATGLAGRQFF
TRBV19	-	-	TRBJ2-2	TGTGCCAGTAGTAAAAGACATACCGGCGGGGAGCTGTTTTTT	CASSKRHTGGELFF
TRBV5-1	-	many	TRBJ2-7	TGCGCCAGCAGCTTTACCTCGGGGAGCTCCTACGAGCAGTACTTC	CASSFTSGSSYEQYF
TRBV13	TRBD2	many	TRBJ2-5	TGTGCCAGCAGTAGCGGGTCAGGGGAGACCCAGTACTTC	CASSSGSGETQYF
TRBV18	TRBD1	-	TRBJ1-1	TGTGCCAGCTCCGTAGGACAGGAGAACGCTGAAGCTTTCTTT	CASSVGQENAEAFF
TRBV4-1	-	-	TRBJ2-5	TGCGCCAGCAGCCAAGCGGAAGGGAGCGAGACCCAGTACTTC	CASSQAEGSETQYF
TRBV28	TRBD1	few	TRBJ2-1	TGTGCCAGCAGTCTCGGGACAGGGGCGGGAAATGAGCAGTTCTTC	CASSLGTGAGNEQFF
TRBV3-1	-	-	TRBJ1-5	TGTGCCAGCAGCTTAGGACACGATCAGCCCCAGCATTTT	CASSLGHDQPQHF
TRBV11-3	TRBD2	-	TRBJ2-3	TGTGCCAGCAGCCTCAGAAGCGGGGAAACAGATACGCAGTATTTT	CASSLRSGETDTQYF
TRBV5-1	TRBD1	few	TRBJ1-4	TGCGCCAGCAGCTTAAGACAGGGAATTGGTGAAAAACTGTTTTTT	CASSLRQGIGEKLFF
TRBV6-1	TRBD1	many	TRBJ1-2	TGTGCCAGCAGTACCCGACAGTTCTCAGGGGGTTATCGCGGCTACACCTTC	CASSTRQFSGGYRGYTF
TRBV5-1	-	many	TRBJ2-3	TGCGCCAGCAGCTTGGGATTGGTCCAGCGGGGCACAGATACGCAGTATTTT	CASSLGLVQRGTDTQYF
TRBV7-9	-	many	TRBJ1-2	TGTGCCAGCAGCCCTCCCTACAGGGCTATTGGCTACACCTTC	CASSPPYRAIGYTF
TRBV11-3	TRBD2	few	TRBJ2-5	TGTGCCAGCAGCTTAACCCCGCGGGCTAGCGGGAGGGGTGAGACCCAGTACTTC	CASSLTPRASGRGETQYF
TRBV7-2	TRBD2	-	TRBJ2-7	TGTGCCAGCAGACCGTCGGGGGGGAGCCCGGCGGTCGAGCAGTACTTC	CASRPSGGSPAVEQYF
TRBV12-3/TRBV12-4	TRBD1	few	TRBJ1-1	TGTGCCAGCAGTTCAAACAGACAGGGTTCGACTGAAGCTTTCTTT	CASSSNRQGSTEAFF
TRBV7-9	TRBD1	many	TRBJ2-2	TGTGCCAGCAGAACCCAAGACAGGGTTATCGGGGAGCTGTTTTTT	CASRTQDRVIGELFF
TRBV28	-	many	TRBJ1-2	TGTGCCAGCTATTCCCTGGGGGCCTATGGCTACACCTTC	CASYSLGAYGYTF
TRBV11-2	-	many	TRBJ2-1	TGTGCCAGCAGCTATCGGGCCCAATTAGACCAGTTGGGGTACAATGAGCAGTTCTTC	CASSYRAQLDQLGYNEQFF
TRBV19	TRBD2	many	TRBJ2-1	TGTGCCAGTAGTATAGATCTACTAGCGGGAGGAAGCTCCTACAATGAGCAGTTCTTC	CASSIDLLAGGSSYNEQFF
TRBV29-1	TRBD1	many	TRBJ2-1	TGCAGCGTACGGACAGGGTTCTATGAGCAGTTCTTC	CSVRTGFYEQFF
TRBV20-1	TRBD1	-	TRBJ2-7	TGCAGTGCGGCAGGGGGCAGGGGCGTCTCCTACGAGCAGTACTTC	CSAAGGRGVSYEQYF